The rows below give T cell receptor beta chains drawn from one sample of a study of blood T cell repertoires in COVID-19. Assay: immunoSEQ multiplex PCR; the TCRdb copy retains only in-frame clones and omits some. Of approximately 240,000 clones listed, roughly 82% are singletons. The sample taken for sequencing was peripheral blood. The receptor source for this set is an elderly woman with active or convalescent COVID-19. Both conserved end residues are part of each CDR3. A D gene is named only where the DNA matches it firmly. Clone size is given for some rows only: seen once, a few or many times, or a class if the clone is expanded.

d_gene	v_gene	abundance	j_gene	CDR3aa	CDR3nt
TRBD1	TRBV18	few	TRBJ1-4	CASSSNRGREEKLFF	TGTGCCAGCTCATCCAACAGGGGGCGCGAAGAAAAACTGTTTTTT
TRBD1	TRBV5-1	NA	TRBJ2-2	CASSLWSAYTRQGSNAGELFF	TGCGCCAGCAGCTTGTGGTCGGCCTATACCAGACAGGGGAGTAATGCCGGGGAGCTGTTTTTT
NA	TRBV30	NA	TRBJ1-3	CAWSAGAGNTIYF	TGTGCCTGGAGTGCGGGGGCTGGAAACACCATATATTTT
NA	TRBV10-2	few	TRBJ2-1	CASSEFPSADSSYNEQFF	TGCGCCAGCAGTGAGTTTCCTAGCGCAGATTCCTCCTACAATGAGCAGTTCTTC
NA	TRBV18	NA	TRBJ1-6	CASSPPSGSYNSPLHF	TGTGCCAGCTCACCACCTTCGGGGTCCTATAATTCACCCCTCCACTTT
NA	TRBV14	NA	TRBJ2-2	CASSPLGEGSTGELFF	TGTGCCAGCAGCCCACTTGGCGAGGGCTCCACCGGGGAGCTGTTTTTT
NA	TRBV5-4	NA	TRBJ2-3	CASTSNRASSPTDTQYF	TGTGCCAGCACCTCAAACAGGGCGTCCTCGCCCACAGATACGCAGTATTTT
TRBD1	TRBV19	NA	TRBJ1-5	CATNDRGRQPQHF	TGTGCCACAAACGACAGGGGACGACAGCCCCAGCATTTT
TRBD1	TRBV20-1	NA	TRBJ1-1	CSGTQGVEAFF	TGCAGTGGCACACAGGGGGTTGAAGCTTTCTTT
NA	TRBV3-1/TRBV3-2	NA	TRBJ2-1	CASSQGGPRANEQFF	TGTGCCAGCAGCCAAGGGGGCCCCAGGGCCAATGAGCAGTTCTTC
TRBD2	TRBV27	NA	TRBJ2-3	CASSSLAGGADTQYF	TGTGCCAGCAGTTCACTAGCGGGGGGCGCAGATACGCAGTATTTT
NA	TRBV6-6	NA	TRBJ1-2	CASTPGSYGYTF	TGTGCCAGCACCCCGGGGAGCTATGGCTACACCTTC
TRBD1	TRBV27	NA	TRBJ1-2	CASSPIRAGGTIGGYTF	TGTGCCAGCAGTCCGATTCGGGCAGGGGGCACGATAGGGGGCTACACCTTC
TRBD2	TRBV9	NA	TRBJ2-1	CASRISGGVYNEQFF	TGTGCCAGCAGGATAAGCGGGGGGGTCTACAATGAGCAGTTCTTC
NA	TRBV5-4	NA	TRBJ2-1	CASSLGGGYNEQFF	TGTGCCAGCAGCTTGGGTGGAGGTTACAATGAGCAGTTCTTC
TRBD1	TRBV5-1	NA	TRBJ2-2	CASSLQGEIFGELFF	TGCGCCAGCAGCCTGCAGGGGGAAATATTCGGGGAGCTGTTTTTT
NA	TRBV2	once	TRBJ2-2	CASIRTVTTGELFF	TGTGCCAGCATTCGGACAGTTACCACCGGGGAGCTGTTTTTT
NA	TRBV20-1	many	TRBJ2-3	CSASRQGRTDTQYF	TGCAGTGCTAGTCGTCAGGGGCGCACAGATACGCAGTATTTT
NA	TRBV24-1	NA	TRBJ2-7	CATSDNSYEQYF	TGTGCCACCTCTGACAACTCCTACGAGCAGTACTTC
TRBD2	TRBV4-2	once	TRBJ2-5	CASSRGTSGISGQETQYF	TGTGCCAGCAGCCGCGGGACTAGCGGGATTTCGGGGCAAGAGACCCAGTACTTC
NA	TRBV28	NA	TRBJ1-6	CASSAQGSYNSPLHF	TGTGCCAGCTCAGCACAGGGCTCCTATAATTCACCCCTCCACTTT
NA	TRBV27	NA	TRBJ1-6	CASSMLQGYNSPLHF	TGTGCCAGCAGTATGCTTCAGGGTTATAATTCACCCCTCCACTTT
NA	TRBV28	NA	TRBJ1-2	CASSPNGRTRVGYTF	TGTGCCAGCAGCCCCAACGGGCGGACGAGGGTCGGCTACACCTTC
NA	TRBV28	NA	TRBJ1-1	CASSFSRLYEAFF	TGTGCCAGCAGTTTTAGCAGACTGTATGAAGCTTTCTTT
NA	TRBV6-1	NA	TRBJ1-1	CASSEFVGGFF	TGTGCCAGCAGTGAATTTGTGGGGGGTTTCTTT
TRBD1	TRBV9	NA	TRBJ1-2	CASSVAGTGRNYGYTF	TGTGCCAGCAGCGTAGCCGGGACAGGTCGCAACTATGGCTACACCTTC
TRBD2	TRBV7-8	NA	TRBJ2-3	CASSPPGGGRTDTQYF	TGTGCCAGCAGCCCCCCCGGCGGGGGGAGGACAGATACGCAGTATTTT
NA	TRBV12-5	NA	TRBJ1-2	CASGRGPPEGDGYTF	TGTGCTAGTGGTAGGGGACCCCCGGAGGGTGATGGCTACACCTTC
NA	TRBV6-6	NA	TRBJ2-5	CASSYSRKETQYF	TGTGCCAGCAGTTACTCCAGGAAAGAGACCCAGTACTTC
TRBD1	TRBV10-1	NA	TRBJ2-5	CASSEQGARETQYF	TGCGCCAGCAGTGAACAGGGGGCTAGGGAGACCCAGTACTTC
NA	TRBV3-1/TRBV3-2	NA	TRBJ1-6	CASSQAGLSPLHF	TGTGCCAGCAGCCAAGCGGGTCTCTCACCCCTCCACTTT
TRBD2	TRBV9	NA	TRBJ2-3	CASSVSGRVGGTDTQYF	TGTGCCAGCAGCGTAAGTGGGAGGGTAGGCGGCACAGATACGCAGTATTTT
NA	TRBV21-1	NA	TRBJ2-3	CASGPPQGGLTDTQYF	TGTGCCAGCGGCCCACCACAGGGAGGGTTGACAGATACGCAGTATTTT
TRBD1	TRBV19	few	TRBJ1-5	CATGKDRGQPQHF	TGTGCCACGGGGAAGGACAGGGGTCAGCCCCAGCATTTT
NA	TRBV28	once	TRBJ1-2	CASQEGGYTF	TGTGCCAGCCAGGAGGGTGGCTACACCTTC
TRBD1	TRBV11-1	NA	TRBJ1-6	CASSSTGVSSPLHF	TGTGCCAGCAGCTCGACAGGGGTCTCCTCACCCCTCCACTTT
NA	TRBV5-1	NA	TRBJ2-3	CASSLGQDGLDTQYF	TGCGCCAGCAGCTTGGGCCAGGATGGCTTAGATACGCAGTATTTT
TRBD1	TRBV28	NA	TRBJ2-3	CASSLQTGADTQYF	TGTGCCAGCAGCCTACAGACAGGGGCAGATACGCAGTATTTT
NA	TRBV7-8	NA	TRBJ2-2	CASSLSSESAAGELFF	TGTGCCAGCAGCTTATCTTCGGAGTCCGCTGCCGGGGAGCTGTTTTTT
TRBD1	TRBV3-1/TRBV3-2	NA	TRBJ1-2	CASSARTGGNYGYTF	TGTGCCAGCAGCGCGAGGACAGGGGGGAACTATGGCTACACCTTC
TRBD1	TRBV6-6	NA	TRBJ1-2	CASRPQGAAGYTF	TGTGCCAGCAGACCACAGGGGGCAGCTGGCTACACCTTC
TRBD1	TRBV19	NA	TRBJ2-4	CASSKQGAVIQYF	TGTGCCAGTAGTAAGCAGGGGGCGGTCATTCAGTACTTC
TRBD2	TRBV20-1	NA	TRBJ2-7	CSASQAGGYEQYF	TGCAGTGCTAGTCAAGCGGGGGGGTACGAGCAGTACTTC
NA	TRBV7-8	few	TRBJ1-1	CASSQNKNTEAFF	TGTGCCAGCAGCCAAAACAAGAACACTGAAGCTTTCTTT
NA	TRBV6-4	NA	TRBJ1-2	CASSYDRRVNYGYTF	TGTGCCAGCAGCTACGACAGGCGAGTTAACTATGGCTACACCTTC
TRBD1	TRBV5-1	NA	TRBJ2-7	CASSLQGISYEQYF	TGCGCCAGCAGCTTACAGGGGATCTCCTACGAGCAGTACTTC